The next 27 T cell receptor beta chains were all read from a single sample in a study of EBV T-cell therapy then PD-1 blockade in nasopharyngeal carcinoma. For these receptors, no antigen is known. The data were produced by immunoSEQ multiplex PCR, yet TCRdb's version contains in-frame clones alone and is incomplete. The table includes 20,000 to 25,000 clones, roughly four fifths detected once. Time point: 266 days after commencement of treatment, after nivolumab therapy. The treatment was: AdE1-LMPpoly-expanded autologous EBV-specific T-cell therapy followed by anti-PD-1 nivolumab. Here the sequenced sample was CD8+ T cells from blood, taken around day 270 from a patient whose treatment included autologous EBV-specific T cells and nivolumab. The receptors come from a man aged 35 to 55 with nasopharyngeal carcinoma.

CDR3 sequence reads: CSVELGGSPGTGAFRQYF. The CDR3 DNA is TGCAGCGTTGAGTTGGGTGGGTCGCCCGGGACAGGGGCTTTCAGGCAGTACTTC. The gene calls are TRBV29-1 and TRBJ2-7; 10 nucleotides match TRBD1. Trimming removed 3 bases from V and 9 bases from J; junction bases left unmatched: 23. The CDR3 has 18 amino acids. Germline values: CDR1 SQVTM, CDR2 ANQGSEA.

Only one count was recorded for this clone. The gene calls are TRBV15 and TRBJ1-1; TRBD1 agrees at 10 bases. With V trimmed by 3 bases and J by 1 base, 11 bases remained unmatched. Germline V gene data show CDR1 as LNHNV and CDR2 as YYDKDF (reference sequence). The CDR3 spans 18 residues. This chain's CDR3 is CATSRPSGQGPGNTEAFF. In DNA, the CDR3 is TGTGCCACCAGCAGGCCTTCGGGACAGGGGCCCGGGAACACTGAAGCTTTCTTT.

The chain links TRBV4-3 to TRBJ1-5; D is perhaps TRBD1 (6 bases). The CDR3 is 17 residues long. The germline gives CDR1 LGHNA, CDR2 YSLEER. V dropped 0 bases and J dropped 3 bases, with 15 bases sitting between them. This chain's CDR3 is CASSQDLFGQFNQPQHF. DNA for the CDR3: TGCGCCAGCAGCCAAGATCTATTCGGACAGTTCAATCAGCCCCAGCATTTT.

The chain is built from TRBV12-3 or TRBV12-4 and TRBJ2-1; weak D call: TRBD1 (6 bases). Trimming stripped 5 bases from V and 7 bases from J, with 12 bases between. The CDR3 has 13 amino acids. CDR3 DNA: TGTGCCAGCAGTCCCACAGGGTTGAATGAGCAGTTCTTC. Encoded protein: CASSPTGLNEQFF.

This clone has only a few counts. The rearrangement joins TRBV5-8 to TRBJ1-3; maybe TRBD1 (5 bases). Germline V gene data show CDR1 as SGHTS and CDR2 as YDEGEE. V lost 2 bases and J lost 5, with 14 bases in between. The CDR3 runs to 15 residues. CDR3 in DNA: TGTGCCAGCAGCTTCGGTTGGCGACAGCGAAACACCATATATTTT. This codes for CASSFGWRQRNTIYF.

V gene TRBV6-5 combines with J gene TRBJ2-2, with D tentatively TRBD1 (6 bases). CDR3 size: 15 residues. Germline CDR1 and CDR2: MNHEY and SVGAGI. Trimming shortened V by 7 bases and J by 5 bases, and 17 bases separated the two germline ends. The CDR3 sequence: CASNQRKGVTGELFF. DNA for the CDR3: TGTGCCAGCAATCAGAGAAAGGGGGTAACCGGGGAGCTGTTTTTT.

The chain employs TRBV16 and TRBJ1-2, with D maybe TRBD1 (5 bases). Germline CDR1 KGHSY, CDR2 FQNENV. Trimming took 0 bases from V and 4 from J, leaving 12 bases between them. The CDR3 consists of 15 residues. This CDR3 reads CASSQSKGPGYGYTF. The CDR3 bases are TGTGCCAGCAGCCAATCAAAGGGGCCGGGCTATGGCTACACCTTC.

The chain joins TRBV19 to TRBJ2-1; D remains ambiguous. The germline V and J ends were trimmed by 7 bases and 6 bases, with 13 bases remaining between them. The CDR3 totals 13 residues. Germline values: CDR1 LNHDA, CDR2 SQIVND (reference sequence). DNA of the CDR3: TGTGCCAGTACCCCCAAACCCCCCAATGAGCAGTTCTTC. Protein: CASTPKPPNEQFF.

This chain uses TRBV6-1 with TRBJ2-5; 7 bases line up with TRBD2. V shed 3 bases and J 5 bases; nucleotides not matched to a gene: 9. The CDR3 covers 15 residues. Germline V gene lookup returns CDR1 MNHNS and CDR2 SASEGT. DNA of the CDR3: TGTGCCAGCAGTGAGGCACTGACTAGCCGGGAGACCCAGTACTTC. This encodes CASSEALTSRETQYF.

J is TRBJ2-5 and V is TRBV24-1, with a tentative D call TRBD1 (6 bases). CDR1 and CDR2 (germline): KGHDR, SFDVKD. The ends were cut back, 2 bases at V and 2 bases at J, with 14 bases in the middle. This CDR3 is 16 amino acids long. CDR3 DNA: TGTGCCACCAGTGATTCGGGCCGGGACATTCAAGAGACCCAGTACTTC. It specifies CATSDSGRDIQETQYF.

The rearrangement links TRBV6-2 or TRBV6-3 to TRBJ2-3, with 8 bases aligning to TRBD2. V lost 2 bases, J lost 5 bases, and 9 bases stayed unmatched. This CDR3 region has 16 residues. The V gene's germline CDR1 is MNHEY and CDR2 SVGEGT. The CDR3 reads CASSYVFGGAGDTQYF. In nucleotides, the CDR3 is TGTGCCAGCAGTTACGTTTTCGGGGGGGCCGGAGATACGCAGTATTTT.

The rearrangement joins TRBV7-9 to TRBJ2-5; no clear D. There are 14 residues in the CDR3. V gave up 5 bases and J gave up 5 bases, with 15 bases separating them. CDR1 and CDR2 (germline): SEHNR, FQNEAQ (reference sequence). The CDR3 sequence: CASSPTGLRETQYF. For the CDR3, the DNA is TGTGCCAGCAGCCCCACCGGGCTTCGGGAGACCCAGTACTTC.

V and J are TRBV5-8 and TRBJ2-7; 10 nucleotides line up with TRBD2. The CDR3 extends over 16 amino acids. V dropped 4 bases and J dropped 4; count of bases not matched to a gene: 11. The germline V gene encodes CDR1 SGHTS and CDR2 YDEGEE. The CDR3 nucleotides read TGTGCCAGCAGCACCCGAGGACTAGCGGATAGGTACGAGCAGTACTTC. This sequence encodes CASSTRGLADRYEQYF. Filled out from reference TRBV5-8 and TRBJ2-7, the complete variable domain reads EAGVTQSPTHLIKTRGQQATLRCSPISGHTSVYWYQQALGLGLQFLLWYDEGEERNRGNFPPRFSGRQFPNYSSELNVNALELEDSALYLCASSTRGLADRYEQYFGPGTRLTVT.

The CDR3 region is CASSSASPGLGKTNTEAFF. Written as DNA, the CDR3 is TGTGCCAGCAGCTCAGCTAGCCCAGGGTTGGGAAAAACGAACACTGAAGCTTTCTTT. The chain is built from TRBV7-9 and TRBJ1-1, with D possibly TRBD1 on 5 matching bases. Looked up from germline, CDR1 is SEHNR and CDR2 is FQNEAQ (reference sequence). The V end lost 4 bases, the J end lost 1 base, and 25 bases lay between the germline ends. The CDR3 runs to 19 residues.

This chain connects TRBV13 to TRBJ1-4; no clear D. Trimming left V 5 bases short and J 11 bases short, with 9 bases between. The germline V gene has CDR1 PRHDT and CDR2 FYEKMQ (reference sequence). This CDR3 is 11 amino acids long. In DNA, the CDR3 is TGTGCCAGCAGCGCCGGTGGGAAACTGTTTTTT. Protein product: CASSAGGKLFF.

The gene calls are TRBV7-9 and TRBJ2-3; TRBD2 aligns across 7 bases. The CDR3 runs to 15 residues. Germline V CDR1 and CDR2: SEHNR, FQNEAQ (reference sequence). V lost 5 bases, J lost 8 bases, and 13 bases stayed unmatched. The CDR3 spells CASSPNGGGQVTQYF. The CDR3 DNA sequence: TGTGCCAGCAGCCCAAATGGCGGGGGTCAGGTTACGCAGTATTTT.

This clone was observed a single time. The chain couples TRBV5-5 to TRBJ1-5; 10 bases are shared with TRBD1. Germline-derived CDR1 and CDR2 are SGHKS and YYEKEE (reference sequence). CDR3 length equals 16 residues. The J segment lost 0 bases and the V segment lost 4 bases, leaving 4 bases of the junction unmatched. The CDR3 here is CASSVGTGDSNQPQHF. The CDR3 DNA reads TGTGCCAGCAGCGTGGGGACAGGGGATAGCAATCAGCCCCAGCATTTT.

The rearrangement links TRBV6-5 to TRBJ1-1; 7 nucleotides align to TRBD1. The V gene's germline CDR1 is MNHEY and CDR2 SVGAGI. V gave up 4 bases and J gave up 0 bases; unmatched junction bases: 5. This CDR3 region has 15 residues. CDR3 sequence: CASSWDSHMNTEAFF. CDR3 DNA: TGTGCCAGCAGTTGGGACAGTCACATGAACACTGAAGCTTTCTTT.

This sequence joins TRBV27 and TRBJ1-3; unclear D gene. CDR1 is MNHEY and CDR2 is SMNVEV in the germline V gene (reference sequence). The CDR3 has 14 amino acids. V was cut by 5 bases and J by 0 bases, with 8 bases left in between. CDR3 nucleotides: TGTGCCAGCAGTAAGGGCCCCTCTGGAAACACCATATATTTT. Residues: CASSKGPSGNTIYF.

The gene calls are TRBV7-2 and TRBJ2-5; possible D gene TRBD1, 6 bases. The germline V gene has CDR1 SGHTA and CDR2 FQGNSA. The CDR3 spans 15 residues. With 7 bases removed from V and 5 bases from J, the gap between germline ends came to 20 bases. The CDR3 loop is CASTSIGARGETQYF. The CDR3 region has the DNA TGTGCCAGCACCTCGATTGGGGCTAGGGGGGAGACCCAGTACTTC.

This clone was observed a handful of times. The chain combines TRBV7-9 with TRBJ2-2, with D tentatively TRBD2 (6 bases). This CDR3 contains 16 residues. V was pared by 5 bases and J by 5 bases, with 18 bases between. Germline assignment: CDR1 SEHNR and CDR2 FQNEAQ (reference sequence). CDR3 amino acids: CASSSRDAGSTGELFF. For the CDR3, the DNA is TGTGCCAGCAGCAGCCGGGACGCGGGGAGTACCGGGGAGCTGTTTTTT.

J is TRBJ1-5 and V is TRBV7-9, with 9 bases that match TRBD1. V lost 3 bases, J lost 3 bases, and 6 bases stayed unmatched. Germline loops: CDR1 SEHNR, CDR2 FQNEAQ (reference sequence). The CDR3 covers 16 residues. The CDR3 region has the DNA TGTGCCAGCAGCTTGACCGGGACAGGGCACAATCAGCCCCAGCATTTT. Protein sequence: CASSLTGTGHNQPQHF.

For this clone: One junction end does not reproduce the germline sequence, and a read error may be involved. The V and J genes are TRBV28 and TRBJ1-1, with 8 bases aligning to TRBD1. The CDR3 is 12 amino acids. In germline, CDR1 is MDHEN, CDR2 SYDVKM. The CDR3 DNA sequence: TGTGCCAGCAGTTTAGGGACAGGCCGACACCATTTT. It is translated as CASSLGTGRHHF.

This chain links TRBV18 with TRBJ1-1; 7 nucleotides line up with TRBD1. Per the germline V gene, CDR1 is KGHSH and CDR2 is LQKENI. V lost 3 bases to trimming and J lost 2 bases; unmatched junction nucleotides: 3. This CDR3 comprises 14 residues. CDR3 nucleotide sequence: TGTGCCAGCTCACCGACAGGGCGTAACACTGAAGCTTTCTTT. Translated, it gives CASSPTGRNTEAFF. The variable domain in full, with the rest retrieved from reference TRBV18 and TRBJ1-1, is NAGVMQNPRHLVRRRGQEARLRCSPMKGHSHVYWYRQLPEEGLKFMVYLQKENIIDESGMPKERFSAEFPKEGPSILRIQQVVRGDSAAYFCASSPTGRNTEAFFGQGTRLTVV.

This clone has only a few counts. The chain combines TRBV15 with TRBJ2-7; possible D gene TRBD2, 5 bases. Germline assignment: CDR1 LNHNV and CDR2 YYDKDF (reference sequence). The ends were cut back, 3 bases at V and 0 bases at J, with 12 bases in the middle. This CDR3 region has 15 residues. In DNA form, the CDR3 reads TGTGCCACCAGCAGGGATTCTGGAGGCTCCTACGAGCAGTACTTC. Its protein is CATSRDSGGSYEQYF.

CDR3 DNA: TGCGCCAGCAGCCCGGGGAGGAGCTCCTACGAGCAGTACTTC. Protein: CASSPGRSSYEQYF. The gene calls are TRBV4-3 and TRBJ2-7; D might be TRBD2 (6 bases). The V gene lost 4 bases and the J gene lost 0 bases, with 10 bases spanning the gap. The CDR3 spans 14 residues. Germline V gene sequence: CDR1 LGHNA, CDR2 YSLEER.

The gene calls are TRBV19 and TRBJ2-5, with D maybe TRBD1 (5 bases). V lost 5 bases and J 1 base, leaving 26 bases between the germline ends. The CDR3 consists of 19 residues. Germline V CDR1 and CDR2: LNHDA, SQIVND (reference sequence). DNA of the CDR3: TGTGCCAGTAGTTTTAGACCTCTGACAGATTTGATTCCCCAAGAGACCCAGTACTTC. Protein product: CASSFRPLTDLIPQETQYF.